Detailed here is one TCR beta chain. This entry is derived from a study of CD8 T cell repertoires and HIV-1 epitope variants. Study details: Separate wells received one of Twenty-five Gag or Nef variant peptides. Tested: three Gag epitope families, Nef HW9 and YT9. 1M T cells were kept uncultured as a baseline.

The CDR3 is 16 amino acids. V lost 0 bases and J 4 bases, leaving 14 bases between the germline ends. The germline V gene has CDR1 MNHNS and CDR2 SASEGT. On the immunoSEQ platform, TCR beta CDR3s were sequenced at survey depth. Data came from immunoSEQ multiplex PCR; TCRdb stores just in-frame clones and leaves some out. The table has 90,000 or so clones, around 75% seen once. The receptor's source is a male donor with HIV. This chain links TRBV6-1 with TRBJ2-3, with D possibly being TRBD2 (6 bases). The sample taken for sequencing was uncultured baseline CD8+ T cells from peripheral blood mononuclear cells (PBMCs). For the CDR3, the DNA is TGTGCCAGCAGTGAAGCCGAACTAGCAGGTTCAGATACGCAGTATTTT. It specifies CASSEAELAGSDTQYF.